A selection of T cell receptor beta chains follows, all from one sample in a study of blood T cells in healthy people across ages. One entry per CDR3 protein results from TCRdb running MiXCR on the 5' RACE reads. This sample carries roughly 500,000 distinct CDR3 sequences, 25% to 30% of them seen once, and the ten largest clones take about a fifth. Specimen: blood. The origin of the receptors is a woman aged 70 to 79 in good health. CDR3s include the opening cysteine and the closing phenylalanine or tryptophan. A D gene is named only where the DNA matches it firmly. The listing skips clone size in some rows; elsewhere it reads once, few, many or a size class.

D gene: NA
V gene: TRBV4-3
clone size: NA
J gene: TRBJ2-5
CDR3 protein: CASSQDKGGGETQYF
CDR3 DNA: TGCGCCAGCAGCCAAGATAAGGGGGGGGGAGAGACCCAGTACTTC

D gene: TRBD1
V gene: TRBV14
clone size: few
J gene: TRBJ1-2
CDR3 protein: CASSTGELNGYTF
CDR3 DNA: TGTGCCAGCAGCACAGGGGAACTAAATGGCTACACCTTC

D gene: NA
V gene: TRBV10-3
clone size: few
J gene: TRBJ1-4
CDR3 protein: CAISDPIDRTELFF
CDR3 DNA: TGTGCCATCAGTGATCCGATAGATAGGACAGAACTGTTTTTT

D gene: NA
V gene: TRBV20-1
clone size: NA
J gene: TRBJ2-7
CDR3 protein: CSARHTYEQYF
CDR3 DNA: TGCAGTGCCAGACACACCTACGAGCAGTACTTC

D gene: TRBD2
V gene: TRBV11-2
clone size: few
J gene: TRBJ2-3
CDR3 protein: CASSFLGLAGGTDTQYF
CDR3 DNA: TGTGCCAGCAGCTTCCTGGGACTAGCGGGGGGGACAGATACGCAGTATTTT

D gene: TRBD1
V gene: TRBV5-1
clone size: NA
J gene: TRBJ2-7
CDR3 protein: CASSPSAGGFYEQYF
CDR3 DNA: TGCGCCAGCAGCCCCTCAGCAGGGGGCTTCTACGAGCAGTACTTC

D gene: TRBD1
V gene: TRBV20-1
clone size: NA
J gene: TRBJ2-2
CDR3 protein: CSARRGTGWNTGELFF
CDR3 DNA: TGCAGTGCTAGACGCGGGACAGGGTGGAATACCGGGGAGCTGTTTTTT

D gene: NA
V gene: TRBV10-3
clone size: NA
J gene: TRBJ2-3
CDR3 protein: CAISEYLPSTDTQYF
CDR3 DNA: TGTGCCATCAGTGAATACCTCCCTAGCACGGATACGCAGTATTTT

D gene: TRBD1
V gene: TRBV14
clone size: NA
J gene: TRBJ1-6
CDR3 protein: CATRTGSSYNSPLHF
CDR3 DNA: TGTGCCACGCGGACAGGGAGCTCCTATAATTCACCCCTCCACTTT

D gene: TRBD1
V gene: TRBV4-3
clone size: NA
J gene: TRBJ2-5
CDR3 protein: CASSQALGTGEETQYF
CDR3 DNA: TGCGCCAGCAGCCAAGCACTCGGGACAGGGGAAGAGACCCAGTACTTC

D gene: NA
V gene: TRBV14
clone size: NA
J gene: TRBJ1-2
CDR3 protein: CASSQGRVDGYTF
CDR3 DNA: TGTGCCAGCAGCCAGGGACGGGTGGATGGCTACACCTTC

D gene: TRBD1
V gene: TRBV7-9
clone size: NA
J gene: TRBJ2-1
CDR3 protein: CASSNKQGHEQFF
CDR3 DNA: TGTGCCAGCAGCAATAAACAGGGGCATGAGCAGTTCTTC

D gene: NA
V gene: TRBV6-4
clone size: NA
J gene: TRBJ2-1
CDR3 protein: CASSQTASSYNEQFF
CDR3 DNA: TGTGCCAGCAGCCAAACTGCTAGCTCCTACAATGAGCAGTTCTTC

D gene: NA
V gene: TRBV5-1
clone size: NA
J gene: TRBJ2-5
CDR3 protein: CASSSVRDQETQYF
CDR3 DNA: TGCGCCAGCAGCTCAGTCCGGGATCAAGAGACCCAGTACTTC

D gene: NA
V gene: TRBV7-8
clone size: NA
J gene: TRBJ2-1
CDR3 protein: CASSWESSYNEQFF
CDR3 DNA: TGTGCCAGCAGCTGGGAGAGCTCCTACAATGAGCAGTTCTTC

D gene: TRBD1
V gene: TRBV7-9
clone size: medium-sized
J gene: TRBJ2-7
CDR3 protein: CASSRQGGEQYF
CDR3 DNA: TGTGCCAGCAGTCGACAGGGTGGGGAGCAGTACTTC

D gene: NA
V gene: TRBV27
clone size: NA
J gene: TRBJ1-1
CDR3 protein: CAGSRRTGGDTEAFF
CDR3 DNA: TGTGCCGGCAGCCGACGAACCGGGGGGGACACTGAAGCTTTCTTT

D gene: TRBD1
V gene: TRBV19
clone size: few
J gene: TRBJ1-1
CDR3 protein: CASKLGGQGGRYTEAFF
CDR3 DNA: TGTGCCAGTAAGCTTGGAGGACAGGGGGGTAGGTACACTGAAGCTTTCTTT

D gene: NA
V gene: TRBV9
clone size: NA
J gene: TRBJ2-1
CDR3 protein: CASSVDGGASFAEQFF
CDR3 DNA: TGTGCCAGCAGCGTAGATGGGGGGGCCTCTTTTGCTGAGCAGTTCTTC

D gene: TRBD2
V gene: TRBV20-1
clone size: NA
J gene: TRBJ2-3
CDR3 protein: CSAGTSGRTDTQYF
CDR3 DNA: TGCAGTGCTGGGACTAGCGGGAGGACAGATACGCAGTATTTT

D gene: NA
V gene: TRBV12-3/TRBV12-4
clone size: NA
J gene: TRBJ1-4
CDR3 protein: CASTLGGGEKLFF
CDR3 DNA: TGTGCCAGCACCCTAGGGGGGGGTGAAAAACTGTTTTTT

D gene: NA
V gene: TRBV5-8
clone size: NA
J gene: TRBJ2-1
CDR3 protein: CASSPGTLAKGNEQFF
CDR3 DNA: TGTGCCAGCAGCCCAGGGACACTCGCAAAGGGGAATGAGCAGTTCTTC

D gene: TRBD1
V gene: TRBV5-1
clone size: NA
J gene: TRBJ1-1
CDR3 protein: CASSAGTGGFEAFF
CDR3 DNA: TGCGCCAGCAGCGCCGGGACAGGGGGCTTTGAAGCTTTCTTT

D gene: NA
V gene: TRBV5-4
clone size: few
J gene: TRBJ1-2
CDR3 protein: CASSWGLYGYTF
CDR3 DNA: TGTGCCAGCAGCTGGGGCCTTTATGGCTACACCTTC

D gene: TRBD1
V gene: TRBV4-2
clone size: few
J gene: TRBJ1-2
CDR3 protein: CASSQDEGTGYGYTF
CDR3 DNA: TGTGCCAGCAGCCAAGATGAGGGGACAGGATATGGCTACACCTTC

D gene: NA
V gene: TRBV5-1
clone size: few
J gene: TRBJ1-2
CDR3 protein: CASSLLTTNYGYTF
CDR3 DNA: TGCGCCAGCAGCCTACTGACAACTAACTATGGCTACACCTTC

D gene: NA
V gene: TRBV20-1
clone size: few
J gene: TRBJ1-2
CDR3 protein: CSAREAGLRYGYTF
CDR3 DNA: TGCAGTGCTAGGGAGGCCGGACTTCGGTATGGCTACACCTTC

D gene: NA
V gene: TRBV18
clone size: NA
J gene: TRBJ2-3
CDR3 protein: CASSPPSAQGDTQYF
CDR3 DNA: TGTGCCAGCTCACCACCCAGCGCTCAGGGAGATACGCAGTATTTT

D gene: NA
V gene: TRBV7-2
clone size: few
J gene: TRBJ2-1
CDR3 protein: CASSRGSPAYNEQFF
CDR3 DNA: TGTGCCAGCAGCCGGGGGAGTCCGGCCTACAATGAGCAGTTCTTC

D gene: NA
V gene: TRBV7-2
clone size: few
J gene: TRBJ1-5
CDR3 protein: CASSSLGGVQPQHF
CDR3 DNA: TGTGCCAGCAGCTCCCTTGGGGGCGTCCAGCCCCAGCATTTT

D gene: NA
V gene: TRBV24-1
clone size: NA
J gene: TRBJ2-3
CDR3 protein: CATRGWTDMQYF
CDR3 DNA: TGTGCCACCAGGGGTTGGACAGATATGCAGTATTTT

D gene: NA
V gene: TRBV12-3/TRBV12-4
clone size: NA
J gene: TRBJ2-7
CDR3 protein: CASSLRRRQYF
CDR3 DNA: TGTGCCAGCAGTTTACGGAGGAGGCAGTACTTC

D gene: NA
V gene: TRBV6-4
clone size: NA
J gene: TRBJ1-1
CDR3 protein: CATPRGESTEAFF
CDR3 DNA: TGTGCCACCCCTCGAGGGGAGAGCACTGAAGCTTTCTTT

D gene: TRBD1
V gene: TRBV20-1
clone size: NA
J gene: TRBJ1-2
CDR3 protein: CSASGGGYGYTF
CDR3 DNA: TGCAGTGCTTCAGGGGGCGGCTATGGCTACACCTTC

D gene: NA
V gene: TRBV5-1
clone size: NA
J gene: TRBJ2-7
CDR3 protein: CASSLQGQTYEQYF
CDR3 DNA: TGCGCCAGCAGCTTGCAAGGACAGACCTACGAGCAGTACTTC

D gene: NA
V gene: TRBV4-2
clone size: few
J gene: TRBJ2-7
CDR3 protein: CDSSQGRAVFYEQYF
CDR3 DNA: TGTGACAGCAGCCAAGGCAGGGCAGTATTCTACGAGCAGTACTTC

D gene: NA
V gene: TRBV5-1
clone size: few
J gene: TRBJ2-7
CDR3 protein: CASSLDRAGEQYF
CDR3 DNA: TGCGCCAGCAGCTTGGACAGGGCCGGCGAGCAGTACTTC

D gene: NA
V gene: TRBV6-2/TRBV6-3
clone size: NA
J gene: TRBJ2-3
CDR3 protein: CASSYEGGTDTQYF
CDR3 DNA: TGTGCCAGCAGTTACGAGGGGGGCACAGATACGCAGTATTTT